These T cell receptor beta chains were read from a single sample in a study of OX40 agonist ivuxolimab in advanced cancers. Some clones are missing from TCRdb's copy, which holds only in-frame ones; the method was immunoSEQ multiplex PCR. Of approximately 80,000 clones listed, about 95% are singletons. Material: CD4+ or CD8+ T cells sorted from blood, obtained in a trial of the OX40 agonist ivuxolimab. The source of these receptors is an adult with an advanced solid tumor such as melanoma, head and neck, liver or kidney cancer. CDR3s include the opening cysteine and the closing phenylalanine or tryptophan. D genes are given only for firm matches. Size values are once, few and many counts, or a class for expanded clones, and some rows have none.

TRBV4-2,.,TRBJ1-3,.,TGTGCCAGCAGCGACTTATACTCTGGAAACACCATATATTTT,CASSDLYSGNTIYF
TRBV5-6,.,TRBJ2-7,.,TGTGCCAGCAGCTTCAGCGTGATCTCCTACGAGCAGTACTTC,CASSFSVISYEQYF
TRBV28,.,TRBJ2-7,.,TGTGCCAGCAGTATCCAACTAAGGGGATACTCCTACGAGCAGTACTTC,CASSIQLRGYSYEQYF
TRBV7-9,.,TRBJ2-7,.,TGTGCCAGCATCCCGTCGGACAGTAGTTACGAGCAGTACTTC,CASIPSDSSYEQYF
TRBV7-2,.,TRBJ1-5,.,TGTGCCAGCAGCTTATTGGCAGGGGCGAATCAGCCCCAGCATTTT,CASSLLAGANQPQHF
TRBV6-5,.,TRBJ1-5,.,TGTGCCAGCAGTCCGTCTAACCTGGGCAATCAGCCCCAGCATTTT,CASSPSNLGNQPQHF
TRBV2,.,TRBJ1-5,.,TGTGCCAGCAGTGACCCCCTTGGGAATCAGCCCCAGCATTTT,CASSDPLGNQPQHF
TRBV10-2,.,TRBJ2-3,.,TGCGCCAGCAGTGGTCCCGGGGGGCTGTCAGATACGCAGTATTTT,CASSGPGGLSDTQYF
TRBV27,.,TRBJ1-2,TRBD1,TGTGCCAGCAGTTTATCGGCAGGGGGCAGTGACAGAAACTATGGCTACACCTTC,CASSLSAGGSDRNYGYTF
TRBV6-6,.,TRBJ2-3,.,TGTGCCAGCAGTTACGGGGGCACAGATACGCAGTATTTT,CASSYGGTDTQYF
TRBV6-5,.,TRBJ1-5,.,TGTGCCAGCAGTTATGGGGGGAATCAGCCCCAGCATTTT,CASSYGGNQPQHF
TRBV7-2,.,TRBJ2-1,TRBD2,TGTGCCAGCAGCTTTACTAGCGGGAGCAATGAGCAGTTCTTC,CASSFTSGSNEQFF
TRBV19,.,TRBJ1-5,.,TGTGCCAGTACCACTACAGGGTACCTCAATCAGCCCCAGCATTTT,CASTTTGYLNQPQHF
TRBV6-6,.,TRBJ2-7,TRBD2,TGTGCCAGCAGTTCCATGCTAGCGGGGGCCTACGAGCAGTACTTC,CASSSMLAGAYEQYF
TRBV28,.,TRBJ1-6,.,TGTGCCAGCAGGGTCGACAAACATAATTCACCCCTCCACTTT,CASRVDKHNSPLHF
TRBV5-1,.,TRBJ2-1,.,TGCGCCAGCAGCTCGGCCAGCTCCTACAATGAGCAGTTCTTC,CASSSASSYNEQFF
TRBV19,once,TRBJ2-1,TRBD2,TGTGCCAGTAGTACGGGGGGGTACAATGAGCAGTTCTTC,CASSTGGYNEQFF
TRBV28,.,TRBJ2-3,TRBD1,TGTGCCAGCAGTTCCGGGACAGGGCCAGATACGCAGTATTTT,CASSSGTGPDTQYF
TRBV7-3,.,TRBJ2-2,.,TGTGCCAGCAGGCCTAGTAACACCGGGGAGCTGTTTTTT,CASRPSNTGELFF
TRBV5-8,.,TRBJ2-7,.,TGTGCCAGCAGCACCGGGATTTCAAGCTCCTACGAGCAGTACTTC,CASSTGISSSYEQYF
TRBV10-1,.,TRBJ2-3,TRBD2,TGCGCCAGCAGTGGGGGTAGCGGGGGTACGCAGTATTTT,CASSGGSGGTQYF
TRBV2,.,TRBJ2-7,.,TGTGCCAGCAGTGAGGCCGGAGCCTACGAGCAGTACTTC,CASSEAGAYEQYF
TRBV7-9,.,TRBJ1-1,.,TGTGCCAGCAGCTTACCGGGGGGCGCGGTGAACACTGAAGCTTTCTTT,CASSLPGGAVNTEAFF
TRBV15,.,TRBJ1-1,TRBD1,TGTGCCACCGGACAGGCCGTGAACACTGAAGCTTTCTTT,CATGQAVNTEAFF
TRBV27,.,TRBJ2-2,TRBD2,TGTGCCAGCAGTTGGGGACTAGCGGGAGTAACCGGGGAGCTGTTTTTT,CASSWGLAGVTGELFF
TRBV19,.,TRBJ2-2,.,TGTGCCAGCTCTCTGGGGGGCGAGCTCACGAACACCGGGGAGCTGTTTTTT,CASSLGGELTNTGELFF
TRBV6-1,medium-sized,TRBJ2-2,.,TGTGCCAGCTCGGAGGGAGACACCGGGGAGCTGTTTTTT,CASSEGDTGELFF
TRBV28,.,TRBJ1-5,TRBD1,TGTGCCAGCCTGGGACAGGGATATCAGCCCCAGCATTTT,CASLGQGYQPQHF
TRBV6-1,.,TRBJ2-3,.,TGTGCCAGCAGTGAAATGGACAGCCTATCGGCAGATACGCAGTATTTT,CASSEMDSLSADTQYF
TRBV2,.,TRBJ1-1,.,TGTGCCAGCAGTGTCCGTTTTTTCCCTGAAGCTTTCTTT,CASSVRFFPEAFF
TRBV4-3,.,TRBJ2-7,TRBD2,TGCGCCAGCAGCCAAGTACGACTAGCGGGCTCCTACGAGCAGTACTTC,CASSQVRLAGSYEQYF
TRBV29-1,.,TRBJ2-3,.,TGCAGCGTTGAAGACGGGAATAGGACAGATACGCAGTATTTT,CSVEDGNRTDTQYF
TRBV9,.,TRBJ1-1,.,TGTGCCAGCAGCGGGACGGGGTCGGGCACTGAAGCTTTCTTT,CASSGTGSGTEAFF
TRBV27,.,TRBJ1-5,TRBD1,TGTGCCAGCAGTCCTTCCGGGACAGGGAATCAGCCCCAGCATTTT,CASSPSGTGNQPQHF
TRBV4-3,once,TRBJ2-1,TRBD2,TGCGCCAGCAGCCATCAACTAGCGGGGGGGGCGGATGAGCAGTTCTTC,CASSHQLAGGADEQFF
TRBV11-2,.,TRBJ2-2,TRBD1,TGTGCCAGCAGCTCGACAGGGGGCTCGACCGGGGAGCTGTTTTTT,CASSSTGGSTGELFF